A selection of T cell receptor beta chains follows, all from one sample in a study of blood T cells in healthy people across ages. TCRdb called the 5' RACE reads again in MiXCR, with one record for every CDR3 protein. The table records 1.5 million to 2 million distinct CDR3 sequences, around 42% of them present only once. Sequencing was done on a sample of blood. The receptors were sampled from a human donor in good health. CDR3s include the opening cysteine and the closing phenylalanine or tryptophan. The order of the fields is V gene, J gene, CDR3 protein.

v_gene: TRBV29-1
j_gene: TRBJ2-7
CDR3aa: CSVDWGDSYEQYF

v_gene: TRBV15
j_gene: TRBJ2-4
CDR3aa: CATSRGGPTSKPYNEQYF

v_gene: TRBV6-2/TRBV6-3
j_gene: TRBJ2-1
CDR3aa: CASKPPRMTRKEEGSSGDEQFF

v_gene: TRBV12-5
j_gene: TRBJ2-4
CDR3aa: CASDSGRGLVQYF

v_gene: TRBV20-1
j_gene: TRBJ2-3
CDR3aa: CSASTGSLITDTQYF

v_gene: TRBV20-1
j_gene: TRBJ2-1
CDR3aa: CSARGLAGFDEQFF

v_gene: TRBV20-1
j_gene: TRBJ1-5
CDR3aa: CSAREAYSNQPQHF

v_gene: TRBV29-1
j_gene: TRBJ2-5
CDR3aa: CSVENGYQETQYF

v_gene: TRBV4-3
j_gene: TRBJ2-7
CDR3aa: CASSQDRGSGVVFLYEQYF

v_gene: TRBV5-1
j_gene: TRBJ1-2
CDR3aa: CASSVEGPNYGYTF

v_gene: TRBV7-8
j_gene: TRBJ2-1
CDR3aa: CASRSTGAQFF

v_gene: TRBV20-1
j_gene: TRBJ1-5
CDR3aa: CSASPGQGFHQPQHF